This T cell receptor beta chain stems from a study of cytomegalovirus exposure and HLA in healthy donors. J was trimmed by 8 bases and V by 7 bases; bases with no gene match: 10. Germline loops: CDR1 SNHLY, CDR2 FYNNEI. The CDR3 contains 14 residues. In the PCR, 60 Vbeta and 13 Jbeta primers were used. Sequenced by immunoSEQ multiplex PCR; TCRdb stores in-frame clones only, minus some. The sample has 150,000 to 180,000 clones; roughly three quarters are singletons. This sequence originates from a man aged 25-45 years in good health and CMV-seropositive. The chain is built from TRBV2 and TRBJ2-1, with 8 nucleotides matching TRBD2. The sample consisted of PBMCs. The CDR3 nucleotides are TGTGCCAGCATCTTCCTCGGGGGGGATGATGAGCAGTTCTTC. Protein: CASIFLGGDDEQFF.